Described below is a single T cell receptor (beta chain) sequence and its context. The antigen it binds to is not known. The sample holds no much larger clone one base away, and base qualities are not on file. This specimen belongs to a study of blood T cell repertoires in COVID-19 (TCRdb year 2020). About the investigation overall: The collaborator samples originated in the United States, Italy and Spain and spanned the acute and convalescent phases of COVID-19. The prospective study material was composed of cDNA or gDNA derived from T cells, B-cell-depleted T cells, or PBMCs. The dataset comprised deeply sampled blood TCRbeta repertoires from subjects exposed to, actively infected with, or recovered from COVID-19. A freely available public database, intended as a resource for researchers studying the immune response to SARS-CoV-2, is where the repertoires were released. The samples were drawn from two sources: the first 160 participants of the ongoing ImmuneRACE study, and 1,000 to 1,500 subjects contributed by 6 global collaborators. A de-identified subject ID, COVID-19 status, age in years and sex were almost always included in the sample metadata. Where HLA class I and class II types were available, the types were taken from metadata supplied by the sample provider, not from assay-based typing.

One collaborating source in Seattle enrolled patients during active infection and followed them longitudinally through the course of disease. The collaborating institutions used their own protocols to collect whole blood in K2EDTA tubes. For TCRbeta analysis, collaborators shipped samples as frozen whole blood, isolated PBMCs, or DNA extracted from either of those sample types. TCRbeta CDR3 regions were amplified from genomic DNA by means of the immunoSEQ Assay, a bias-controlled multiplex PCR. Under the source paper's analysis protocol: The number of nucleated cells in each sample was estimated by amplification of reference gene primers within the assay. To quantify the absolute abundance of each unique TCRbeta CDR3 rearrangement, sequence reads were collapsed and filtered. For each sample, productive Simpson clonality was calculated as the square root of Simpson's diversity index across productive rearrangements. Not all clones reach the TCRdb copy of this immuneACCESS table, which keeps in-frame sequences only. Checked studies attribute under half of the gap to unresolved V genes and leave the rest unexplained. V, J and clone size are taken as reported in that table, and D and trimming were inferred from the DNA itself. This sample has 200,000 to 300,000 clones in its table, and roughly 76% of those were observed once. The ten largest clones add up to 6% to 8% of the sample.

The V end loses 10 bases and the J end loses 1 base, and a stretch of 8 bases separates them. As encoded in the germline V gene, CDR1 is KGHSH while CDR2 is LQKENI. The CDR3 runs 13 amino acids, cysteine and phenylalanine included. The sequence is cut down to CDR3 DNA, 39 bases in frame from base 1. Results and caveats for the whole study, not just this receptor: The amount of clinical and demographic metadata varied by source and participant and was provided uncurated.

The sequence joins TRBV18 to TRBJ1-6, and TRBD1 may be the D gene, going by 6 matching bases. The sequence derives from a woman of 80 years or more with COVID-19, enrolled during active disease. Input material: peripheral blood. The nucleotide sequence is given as TGTGCCACCGGGACATCCTATAATTCACCCCTCCACTTT. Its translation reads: CATGTSYNSPLHF.